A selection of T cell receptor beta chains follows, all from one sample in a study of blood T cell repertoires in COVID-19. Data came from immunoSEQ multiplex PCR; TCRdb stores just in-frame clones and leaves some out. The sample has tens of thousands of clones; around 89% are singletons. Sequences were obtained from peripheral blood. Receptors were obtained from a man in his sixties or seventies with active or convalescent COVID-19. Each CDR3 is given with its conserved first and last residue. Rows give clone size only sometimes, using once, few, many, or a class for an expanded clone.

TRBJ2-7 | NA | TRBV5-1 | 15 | CASSLDRGARGEQYF
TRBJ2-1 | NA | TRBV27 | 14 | CASRSGSSYNEQFF
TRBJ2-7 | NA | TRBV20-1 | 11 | CSPKGLYEQYF
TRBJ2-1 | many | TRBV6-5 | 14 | CASSYSGRSNEQFF
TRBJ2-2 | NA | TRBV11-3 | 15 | CASSLDLGELGELFF
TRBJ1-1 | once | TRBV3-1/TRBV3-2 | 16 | CASSQGTGGFNTEAFF
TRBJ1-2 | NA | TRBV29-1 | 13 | CSVEAAVNYGYTF
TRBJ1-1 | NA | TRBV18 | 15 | CASSPSGASFTEAFF
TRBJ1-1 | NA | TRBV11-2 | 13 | CASSPGTGGIAFF
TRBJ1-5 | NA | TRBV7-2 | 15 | CASSLRTGNNQPQHF
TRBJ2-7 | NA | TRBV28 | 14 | CASSGTSDSYEQYF
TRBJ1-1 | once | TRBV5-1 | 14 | CASSTFGADTEAFF
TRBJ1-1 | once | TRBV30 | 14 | CAWRGGARNTEAFF
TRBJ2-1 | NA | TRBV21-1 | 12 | CASSLEVGEQFF
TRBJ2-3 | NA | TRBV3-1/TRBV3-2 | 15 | CASSPRWGTTDTQYF
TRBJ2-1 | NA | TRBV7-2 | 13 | CASSWARRNEQFF
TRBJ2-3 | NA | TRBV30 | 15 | CAWRGKREGTDTQYF
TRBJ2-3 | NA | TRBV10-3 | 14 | CATNSGGRSDTQYF
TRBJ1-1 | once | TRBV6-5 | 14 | CASNGRTGGTEAFF
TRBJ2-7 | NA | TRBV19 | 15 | CASSAGGQGIYEQYF
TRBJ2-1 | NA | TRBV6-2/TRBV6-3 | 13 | CASSYHTSGGQFF
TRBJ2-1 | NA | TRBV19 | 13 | CASSRGPNNEQFF
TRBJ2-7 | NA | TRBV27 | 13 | CASAVRPTYEQYF
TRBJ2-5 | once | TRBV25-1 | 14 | CASTRSGVRETQYF
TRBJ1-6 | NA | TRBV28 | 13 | CASSLGLNSPLHF
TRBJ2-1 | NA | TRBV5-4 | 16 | CASSPGTSGRGREQFF